This TCR beta chain comes out of a study of CXCR3-negative and CXCR3-positive naive CD8 T cells. The authors made the TRB cDNA libraries by 5' RACE using UMI labels. TCRdb re-called the 5' RACE reads; one entry per CDR3 protein, DNA not given. In total, the table holds around 45,000 distinct CDR3 sequences. Identification of naive CD8+ T cells rested on CD45RO-CCR7+CD27+CD95- status. To note about this clonotype: Its antigen is unknown.

Whole-study results and caveats: Memory CD8+ cells showed much lower diversity, while both naive subsets were comparably high. TRB CDR3s of CXCR3-positive naive cells were more hydrophobic than those of CXCR3-negative naive cells.

Germline loops: CDR1 SGHAT, CDR2 FQNNGV. There are 13 residues in the CDR3. The chain uses TRBV11-2 and TRBJ2-1; TCRdb outputs TRBD1, but without DNA this stays unchecked. Source material: naive CXCR3- CD8+ T cells from blood. Subset denoted: CD45RO-CCR7+CD27+CD95- naive CD8+ T cells lacking CXCR3 (TNR3-). The TCR comes from a human donor in good health. Some clones in this sample may be carry-over from other donors' samples. The CDR3 is CASSLVGNDEQFF.